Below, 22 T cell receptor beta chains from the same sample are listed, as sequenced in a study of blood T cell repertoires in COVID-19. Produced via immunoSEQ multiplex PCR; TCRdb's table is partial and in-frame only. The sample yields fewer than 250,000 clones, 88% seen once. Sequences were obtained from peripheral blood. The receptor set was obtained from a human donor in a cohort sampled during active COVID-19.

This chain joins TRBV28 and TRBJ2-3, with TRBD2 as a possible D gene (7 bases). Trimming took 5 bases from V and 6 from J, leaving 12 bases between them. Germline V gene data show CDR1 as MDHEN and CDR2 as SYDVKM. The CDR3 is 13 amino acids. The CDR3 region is CASSPQGGDTQYF. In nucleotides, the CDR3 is TGTGCCAGCAGTCCACAGGGAGGGGATACGCAGTATTTT.

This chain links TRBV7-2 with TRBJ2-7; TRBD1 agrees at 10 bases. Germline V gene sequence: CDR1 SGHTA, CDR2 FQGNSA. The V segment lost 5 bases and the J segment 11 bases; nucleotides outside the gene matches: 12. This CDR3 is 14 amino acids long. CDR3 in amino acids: CASSPGTGDKKKYF. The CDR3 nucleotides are TGTGCCAGCAGCCCCGGGACAGGGGACAAGAAAAAGTACTTC.

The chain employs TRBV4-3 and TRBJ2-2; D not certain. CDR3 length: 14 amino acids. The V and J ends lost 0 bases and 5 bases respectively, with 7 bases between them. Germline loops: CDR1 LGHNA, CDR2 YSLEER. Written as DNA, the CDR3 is TGCGCCAGCAGCCAAGATCCCCGGACCGGGGAGCTGTTTTTT. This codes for CASSQDPRTGELFF.

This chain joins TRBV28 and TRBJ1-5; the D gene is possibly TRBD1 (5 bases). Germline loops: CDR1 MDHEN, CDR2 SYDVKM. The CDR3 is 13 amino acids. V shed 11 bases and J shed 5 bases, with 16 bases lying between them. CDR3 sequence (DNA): TGTGCCCATTCCCAGGGAATTTATCAGCCCCAGCATTTT. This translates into CAHSQGIYQPQHF.

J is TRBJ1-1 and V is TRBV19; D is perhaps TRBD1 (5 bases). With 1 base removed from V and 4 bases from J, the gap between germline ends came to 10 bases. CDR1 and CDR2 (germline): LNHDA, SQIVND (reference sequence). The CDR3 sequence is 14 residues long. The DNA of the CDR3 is TGTGCCAGTAGTATAGCCGGGGGGGGCACTGAAGCTTTCTTT. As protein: CASSIAGGGTEAFF.

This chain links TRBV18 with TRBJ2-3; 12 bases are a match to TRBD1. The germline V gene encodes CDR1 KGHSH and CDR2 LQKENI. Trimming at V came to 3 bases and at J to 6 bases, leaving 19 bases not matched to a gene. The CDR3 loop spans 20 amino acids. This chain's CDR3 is CASSPTTGTGGAGTTDTQYF. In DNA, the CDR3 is TGTGCCAGCTCACCGACGACCGGGACAGGGGGCGCAGGGACTACGGATACGCAGTATTTT.

The chain's CDR3 is CASSLTSSGANVLTF. CDR3 nucleotide sequence: TGTGCCAGCAGCTTAACCAGCTCTGGGGCCAACGTCCTGACTTTC. The chain recombines TRBV7-9 with TRBJ2-6; D is ambiguous. Per the germline V gene, CDR1 is SEHNR and CDR2 is FQNEAQ (reference sequence). This CDR3 has 15 amino acids. Between the trimmed V and J ends, which lost 2 bases and 0 bases, there was a span of 5 bases.

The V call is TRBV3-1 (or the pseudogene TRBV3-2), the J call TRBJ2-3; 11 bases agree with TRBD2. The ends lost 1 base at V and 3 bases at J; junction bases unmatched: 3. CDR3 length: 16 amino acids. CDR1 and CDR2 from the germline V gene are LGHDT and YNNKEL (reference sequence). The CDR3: CASSQGLAGLTDTQYF. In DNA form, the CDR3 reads TGTGCCAGCAGCCAAGGACTAGCGGGGTTAACAGATACGCAGTATTTT.

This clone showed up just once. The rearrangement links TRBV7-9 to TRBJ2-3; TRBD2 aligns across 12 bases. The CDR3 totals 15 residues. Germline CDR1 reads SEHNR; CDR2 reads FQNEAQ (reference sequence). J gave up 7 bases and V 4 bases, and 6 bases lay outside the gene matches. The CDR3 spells CASSWLAGGSYTQYF. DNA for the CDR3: TGTGCCAGCAGCTGGCTAGCGGGGGGGTCCTATACGCAGTATTTT.

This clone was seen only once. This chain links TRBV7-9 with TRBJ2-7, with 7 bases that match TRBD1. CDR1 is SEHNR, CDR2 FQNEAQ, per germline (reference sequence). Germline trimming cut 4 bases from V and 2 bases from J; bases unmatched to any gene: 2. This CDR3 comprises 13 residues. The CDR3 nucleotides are TGTGCCAGCAGCTATGGACAGGCCTACGAGCAGTACTTC. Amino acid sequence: CASSYGQAYEQYF.

Here the CDR3 reads CASSPDRANGELFF. The CDR3 nucleotides are TGTGCCAGCAGTCCGGACAGGGCTAACGGGGAGCTGTTTTTT. The chain combines TRBV27 with TRBJ2-2; TRBD1 aligns across 8 bases. CDR3 length equals 14 residues. V trimming: 5 bases; J trimming: 7 bases; junction bases outside the gene matches: 6. Per the germline V gene, CDR1 is MNHEY and CDR2 is SMNVEV (reference sequence).

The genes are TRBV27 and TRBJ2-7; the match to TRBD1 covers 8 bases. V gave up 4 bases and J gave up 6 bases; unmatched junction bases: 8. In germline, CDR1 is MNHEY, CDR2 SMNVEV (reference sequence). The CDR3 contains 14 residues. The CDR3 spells CASSYRDRKGEQYF. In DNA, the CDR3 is TGTGCCAGCAGTTACCGGGACAGGAAGGGCGAGCAGTACTTC.

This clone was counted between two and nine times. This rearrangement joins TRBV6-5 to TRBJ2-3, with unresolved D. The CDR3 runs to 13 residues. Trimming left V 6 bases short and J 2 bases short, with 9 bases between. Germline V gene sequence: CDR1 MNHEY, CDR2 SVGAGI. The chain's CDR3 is CASRHIHTDTQYF. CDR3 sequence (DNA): TGTGCCAGCAGACACATACACACAGATACGCAGTATTTT.

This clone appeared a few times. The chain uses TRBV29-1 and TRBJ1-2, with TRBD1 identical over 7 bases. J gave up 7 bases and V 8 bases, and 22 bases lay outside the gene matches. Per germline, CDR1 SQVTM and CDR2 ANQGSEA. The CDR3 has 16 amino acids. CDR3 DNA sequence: TGCAGCCTCAAAGGCCAGGGGGGATTTCTATGGTTTGGCTACACCTTC. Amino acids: CSLKGQGGFLWFGYTF.

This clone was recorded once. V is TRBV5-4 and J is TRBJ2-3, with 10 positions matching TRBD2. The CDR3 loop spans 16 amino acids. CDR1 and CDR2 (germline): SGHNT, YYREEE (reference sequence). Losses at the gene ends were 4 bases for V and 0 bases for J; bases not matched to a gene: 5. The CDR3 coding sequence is TGTGCCAGCAGCCCCGGGACTAGCGTAAGCACAGATACGCAGTATTTT. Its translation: CASSPGTSVSTDTQYF.

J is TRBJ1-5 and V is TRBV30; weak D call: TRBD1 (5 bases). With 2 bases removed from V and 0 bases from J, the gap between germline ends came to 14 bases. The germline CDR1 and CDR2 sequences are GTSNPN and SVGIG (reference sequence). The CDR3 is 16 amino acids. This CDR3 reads CAWSPLGGFSNQPQHF. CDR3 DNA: TGTGCCTGGAGTCCTCTGGGGGGGTTTAGCAATCAGCCCCAGCATTTT.

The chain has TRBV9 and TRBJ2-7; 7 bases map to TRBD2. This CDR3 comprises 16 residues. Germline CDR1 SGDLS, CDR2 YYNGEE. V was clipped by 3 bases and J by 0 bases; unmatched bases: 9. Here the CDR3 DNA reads TGTGCCAGCAGCGGAGCCGGGACTACCAGCTCCTACGAGCAGTACTTC. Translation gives CASSGAGTTSSYEQYF.

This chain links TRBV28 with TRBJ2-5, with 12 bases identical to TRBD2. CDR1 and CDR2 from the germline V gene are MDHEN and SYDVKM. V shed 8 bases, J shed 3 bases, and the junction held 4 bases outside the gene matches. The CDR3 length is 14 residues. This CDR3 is CASGLAGTEETQYF. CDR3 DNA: TGTGCCAGCGGACTAGCGGGAACCGAAGAGACCCAGTACTTC.

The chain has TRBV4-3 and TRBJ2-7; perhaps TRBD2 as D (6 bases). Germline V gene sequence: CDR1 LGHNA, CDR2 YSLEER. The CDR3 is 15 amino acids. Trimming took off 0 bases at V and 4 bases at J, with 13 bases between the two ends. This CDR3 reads CASSQDGSGTYEQYF. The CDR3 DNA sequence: TGCGCCAGCAGCCAAGATGGGTCAGGGACTTACGAGCAGTACTTC.

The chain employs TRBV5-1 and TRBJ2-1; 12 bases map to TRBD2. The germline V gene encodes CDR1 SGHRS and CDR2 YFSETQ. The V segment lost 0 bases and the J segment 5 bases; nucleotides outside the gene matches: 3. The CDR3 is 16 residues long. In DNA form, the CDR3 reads TGCGCCAGCAGCTTGGCAGGACTAGCGGGGAACAATGAGCAGTTCTTC. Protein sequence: CASSLAGLAGNNEQFF.

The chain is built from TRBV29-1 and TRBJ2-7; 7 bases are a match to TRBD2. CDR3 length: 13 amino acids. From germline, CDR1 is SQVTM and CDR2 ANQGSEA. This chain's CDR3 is CSGGEGIAYEQYF. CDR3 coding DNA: TGCAGTGGGGGGGAGGGGATTGCCTACGAGCAGTACTTC.

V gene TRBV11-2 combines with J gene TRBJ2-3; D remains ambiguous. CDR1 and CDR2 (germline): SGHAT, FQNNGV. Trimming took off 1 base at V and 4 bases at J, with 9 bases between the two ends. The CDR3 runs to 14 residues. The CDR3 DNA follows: TGTGCCAGCAGCTTAGCGCCAGGTCCAGATACGCAGTATTTT. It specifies CASSLAPGPDTQYF.